This T cell receptor beta chain was obtained from a study of blood T cells in healthy people across ages. About the research overall: Template switching retrieved approximately one barcoded beta molecule for each two T cells.

The V segment lost 4 bases and the J segment 5 bases; nucleotides outside the gene matches: 8. CDR3 length equals 16 residues. From germline, CDR1 is SGHRS and CDR2 YFSETQ. Together with a sample-barcoded 5' primer, a J-beta primer mix was included in a second PCR lasting roughly 7 to 11 cycles. In TCRdb, the 5' RACE reads were re-called with MiXCR into one record per CDR3 protein. The sample comprises roughly 1,700,000 distinct CDR3 sequences, 28% of which are singletons, and 7.7% rests with the top ten. This clonotype was observed a few times. This clonotype was obtained from a woman aged 25-40 years in good health. Source material: blood. The rearrangement uses TRBV5-1 and TRBJ2-5, with 13 positions matching TRBD2. CDR3 protein: CASSLWTSGSRETQYF. DNA for the CDR3: TGCGCCAGCAGCCTATGGACTAGCGGGAGCCGGGAGACCCAGTACTTC.